The rows below give T cell receptor beta chains drawn from one sample of a study of cytomegalovirus exposure and HLA in healthy donors. Produced via immunoSEQ multiplex PCR; TCRdb's table is partial and in-frame only. In the table there are 55,000 to 70,000 clones, roughly 90% of which are singletons. The sequencing sample was made of PBMCs. The receptors were sampled from a woman aged 30 to 39 in good health and CMV-seronegative. CDR3s include the opening cysteine and the closing phenylalanine or tryptophan. A D gene is named only where the DNA matches it firmly. The size entry is marked missing in some rows and otherwise reads once, few, many or a size class.

CASSLLETYEQYF	TGCGCCAGCAGCTTGTTGGAGACCTACGAGCAGTACTTC	TRBV5-1	TRBJ2-7	NA	NA
CASSQGRGDTQYF	TGCGCCAGCAGCCAAGGGAGGGGTGATACGCAGTATTTT	TRBV4-3	TRBJ2-3	NA	NA
CASSYQVSADTGELFF	TGTGCCAGCAGTTACCAGGTCTCCGCAGACACCGGGGAGCTGTTTTTT	TRBV6-5	TRBJ2-2	NA	NA
CASSQLAGIGSYEQYF	TGCGCCAGCAGCCAATTAGCGGGAATCGGGTCCTACGAGCAGTACTTC	TRBV4-3	TRBJ2-7	NA	TRBD2
CASSFSEMNTEAFF	TGTGCCAGCAGCTTTTCAGAAATGAACACTGAAGCTTTCTTT	TRBV7-8	TRBJ1-1	NA	NA
CASDGKRQGPSGETQYF	TGTGCCAGCGATGGTAAGCGGCAAGGGCCCTCGGGCGAGACCCAGTACTTC	TRBV21-1	TRBJ2-5	NA	NA
CASSRQNGQAPGNTIYF	TGTGCCAGCTCACGTCAAAATGGACAGGCCCCTGGAAACACCATATATTTT	TRBV18	TRBJ1-3	NA	TRBD1
CASSQRRATNEKLFF	TGTGCCAGCAGCCAGCGGAGGGCAACTAATGAAAAACTGTTTTTT	TRBV14	TRBJ1-4	NA	NA
CASSVRVAGELFF	TGTGCCAGCAGCGTACGGGTTGCCGGGGAGCTGTTTTTT	TRBV27	TRBJ2-2	NA	NA
CASSLGTEHEQYF	TGTGCCAGCAGTTTGGGGACAGAGCACGAGCAGTACTTC	TRBV28	TRBJ2-7	NA	TRBD1
CASRDTSGSSFGDTQYF	TGTGCCAGCAGAGATACTAGCGGGAGTTCTTTTGGAGATACGCAGTATTTT	TRBV2	TRBJ2-3	NA	TRBD2
CASSRDRGSYGYTF	TGCGCCAGCAGCCGGGACAGGGGTTCCTATGGCTACACCTTC	TRBV5-1	TRBJ1-2	NA	TRBD1
CASSKRLAGKVGELFF	TGTGCCAGTAGTAAACGACTAGCGGGAAAGGTCGGGGAGCTGTTTTTT	TRBV19	TRBJ2-2	NA	TRBD2
CASSPGTAIVGGYTF	TGTGCCAGCAGCCCCGGGACAGCTATCGTCGGTGGCTACACCTTC	TRBV14	TRBJ1-2	NA	TRBD1
CASMVGPGQAYYGYTF	TGTGCCAGCATGGTGGGTCCGGGACAGGCCTACTATGGCTACACCTTC	TRBV5-5	TRBJ1-2	NA	TRBD1
CASSYGQHYGYTF	TGTGCCAGCAGTTATGGACAGCACTATGGCTACACCTTC	TRBV28	TRBJ1-2	NA	NA
CASSGTSGIYNEQFF	TGTGCCAGCAGCGGAACTAGCGGGATCTACAATGAGCAGTTCTTC	TRBV9	TRBJ2-1	NA	TRBD2
CASGDMANIQYF	TGTGCCAGCGGGGACATGGCAAACATTCAGTACTTC	TRBV2	TRBJ2-4	NA	NA
CAGSGTSPPGELFF	TGCGCCGGAAGCGGGACTAGCCCCCCCGGGGAGCTGTTTTTT	TRBV5-1	TRBJ2-2	NA	TRBD2
CASSLAVRDSEAFF	TGTGCCAGCAGCTTGGCCGTCCGGGACAGTGAAGCTTTCTTT	TRBV5-4	TRBJ1-1	once	TRBD1
CASSLSGQDNEQFF	TGTGCCAGCAGCTTAAGTGGACAGGACAATGAGCAGTTCTTC	TRBV7-6	TRBJ2-1	NA	TRBD1
CASSMGAGGRLDEQFF	TGTGCCAGCAGCATGGGGGCCGGGGGGCGTCTCGATGAGCAGTTCTTC	TRBV4-2	TRBJ2-1	NA	NA
CASSVDGPTGIYAQETQYF	TGTGCCAGCAGCGTAGACGGTCCAACAGGGATTTACGCACAAGAGACCCAGTACTTC	TRBV9	TRBJ2-5	NA	NA
CASSYHRGGANTEAFF	TGTGCCAGCAGTTACCACAGGGGTGGGGCGAACACTGAAGCTTTCTTT	TRBV25-1	TRBJ1-1	NA	TRBD1
CASSLNSGLGLGTQYF	TGTGCCAGCAGTTTAAATTCGGGACTGGGGTTGGGTACGCAGTATTTT	TRBV27	TRBJ2-3	once	NA
CAISGIQGLVAEAFF	TGTGCCATCAGTGGGATACAGGGTTTAGTCGCTGAAGCTTTCTTT	TRBV10-3	TRBJ1-1	few	NA
CASSLGLANPDTQYF	TGCGCCAGCAGCTTGGGGCTAGCGAACCCAGATACGCAGTATTTT	TRBV5-1	TRBJ2-3	NA	NA
CASSRDRAAEKLFF	TGTGCCAGCAGTCGGGACAGGGCGGCCGAAAAACTGTTTTTT	TRBV2	TRBJ1-4	NA	TRBD1
CASSLAPGNTGELFF	TGCGCCAGCAGCTTGGCCCCGGGAAACACCGGGGAGCTGTTTTTT	TRBV5-1	TRBJ2-2	NA	NA
CASSPLGGKGSEAFF	TGTGCCAGCTCACCATTAGGGGGCAAGGGATCTGAAGCTTTCTTT	TRBV18	TRBJ1-1	NA	TRBD1
CASSVVGANTEAFF	TGTGCCAGCAGCGTAGTGGGGGCAAACACTGAAGCTTTCTTT	TRBV9	TRBJ1-1	NA	NA
CASSQVPGLKNIQYF	TGCGCCAGCAGCCAAGTTCCCGGACTCAAAAACATTCAGTACTTC	TRBV4-1	TRBJ2-4	NA	NA
CASSPGTGLPDTQYF	TGTGCCAGCAGCCCCGGGACAGGGCTGCCAGATACGCAGTATTTT	TRBV25-1	TRBJ2-3	NA	TRBD1
CASSSLFRQQFF	TGTGCCAGCAGCTCTCTATTCAGGCAGCAGTTCTTC	TRBV11-1	TRBJ2-1	NA	NA
CASRPATSGEGGEQYF	TGTGCCAGCAGGCCCGCCACTAGCGGAGAGGGGGGCGAGCAGTACTTC	TRBV7-9	TRBJ2-7	NA	TRBD2
CASRTGHYGYTF	TGTGCCAGCAGGACAGGACACTATGGCTACACCTTC	TRBV28	TRBJ1-2	NA	NA
CASSQSFYEQYF	TGTGCCAGCAGCCAGTCGTTCTACGAGCAGTACTTC	TRBV14	TRBJ2-7	NA	NA
CASSQEDPANEYNEQFF	TGTGCCAGCAGCCAAGAGGATCCAGCGAACGAATACAATGAGCAGTTCTTC	TRBV14	TRBJ2-1	NA	NA
CASKRQGAPFAIYF	TGTGCCAGCAAAAGACAGGGAGCGCCGTTCGCCATATATTTT	TRBV6-5	TRBJ1-3	NA	TRBD1
CASSFPVAAPYEQYF	TGTGCCAGCAGCTTTCCCGTAGCGGCCCCCTACGAGCAGTACTTC	TRBV11-1	TRBJ2-7	NA	NA
CASTDIRDYEQYF	TGTGCCAGCACCGACATCAGGGACTACGAGCAGTACTTC	TRBV5-6	TRBJ2-7	NA	NA
CAISESQGYGYTF	TGTGCCATCAGTGAGTCGCAGGGATATGGCTACACCTTC	TRBV10-3	TRBJ1-2	NA	NA
CASRGLADHNEQFF	TGTGCCAGCAGGGGACTAGCGGATCACAATGAGCAGTTCTTC	TRBV14	TRBJ2-1	NA	TRBD2
CASRVGAGVSNEQFF	TGTGCCAGTAGGGTAGGAGCGGGAGTTAGCAATGAGCAGTTCTTC	TRBV7-9	TRBJ2-1	NA	TRBD2
CASSYVSSYNEQFF	TGTGCCAGCAGTTACGTGAGCTCCTACAATGAGCAGTTCTTC	TRBV6-5	TRBJ2-1	NA	NA
CASSASGSSYEQYF	TGTGCCAGCAGTGCTAGCGGGAGCTCCTACGAGCAGTACTTC	TRBV6-5	TRBJ2-7	NA	TRBD2
CASSPSGFEEYF	TGTGCCAGCAGCCCATCGGGTTTCGAGGAGTACTTC	TRBV7-9	TRBJ2-7	NA	NA
CASSRGPGTGGQPQHF	TGTGCCAGCAGTCGGGGCCCCGGGACAGGGGGCCAGCCCCAGCATTTT	TRBV5-4	TRBJ1-5	NA	TRBD1
CASSPGQLTMGGYTF	TGTGCCAGCAGCCCAGGACAGCTCACCATGGGAGGCTACACCTTC	TRBV7-9	TRBJ1-2	NA	NA
CASSLNLPGGSTEAFF	TGTGCCAGCAGCCTAAACCTCCCCGGGGGGAGCACTGAAGCTTTCTTT	TRBV5-4	TRBJ1-1	NA	NA
CASKGAGQTNTGELFF	TGTGCCAGCAAAGGGGCAGGCCAAACGAACACCGGGGAGCTGTTTTTT	TRBV7-9	TRBJ2-2	NA	NA
CASSARSEAAYSGNTIYF	TGTGCCAGCAGCGCAAGGAGCGAAGCAGCCTATTCGGGAAACACCATATATTTT	TRBV9	TRBJ1-3	NA	NA
CASSPPSGRIGNEQFF	TGTGCCAGCAGCCCTCCTAGCGGGAGGATTGGCAATGAGCAGTTCTTC	TRBV7-2	TRBJ2-1	NA	TRBD2
CAWSVAENTEAFF	TGTGCCTGGAGTGTGGCCGAGAACACTGAAGCTTTCTTT	TRBV30	TRBJ1-1	NA	NA
CASSLATWETQYF	TGTGCCAGCAGCTTAGCTACGTGGGAGACCCAGTACTTC	TRBV11-2	TRBJ2-5	NA	NA
CASSSRLVPGELFF	TGTGCCAGCAGTTCAAGACTAGTTCCCGGGGAGCTGTTTTTT	TRBV9	TRBJ2-2	NA	NA